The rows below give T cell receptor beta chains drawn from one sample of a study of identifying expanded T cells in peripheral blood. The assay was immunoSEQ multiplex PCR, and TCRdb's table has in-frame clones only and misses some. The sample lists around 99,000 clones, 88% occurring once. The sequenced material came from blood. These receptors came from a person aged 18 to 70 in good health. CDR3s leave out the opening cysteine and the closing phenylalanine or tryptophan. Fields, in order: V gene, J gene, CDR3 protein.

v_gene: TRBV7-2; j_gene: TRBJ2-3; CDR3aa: ASRGSRRTDTQY
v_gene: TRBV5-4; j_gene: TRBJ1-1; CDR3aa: ASSLSFIGMNTEAF
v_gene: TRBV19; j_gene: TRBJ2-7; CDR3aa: ASTQTYQHYEQY
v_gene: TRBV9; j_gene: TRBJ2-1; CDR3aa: ASSVGAGEHNEQF
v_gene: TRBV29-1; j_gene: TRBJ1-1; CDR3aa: SVYEGVGNTEAF
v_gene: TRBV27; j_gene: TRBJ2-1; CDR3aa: ASSPGGGEQF
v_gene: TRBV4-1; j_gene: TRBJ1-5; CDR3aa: ASSQGDRGDSNQPQH
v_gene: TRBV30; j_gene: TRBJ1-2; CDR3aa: AWSAQGANYGYT
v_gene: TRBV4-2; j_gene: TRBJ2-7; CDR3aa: ASSQVAGGPHEQY
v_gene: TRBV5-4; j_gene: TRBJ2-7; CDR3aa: ASSPLGERYEQY
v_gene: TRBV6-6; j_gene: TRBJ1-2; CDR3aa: ASSSPTGGNGYT
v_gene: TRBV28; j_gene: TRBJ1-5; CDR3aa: ASNGVYSNQPQH
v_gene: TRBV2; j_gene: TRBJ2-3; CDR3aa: ASSLAGGLTDTQY
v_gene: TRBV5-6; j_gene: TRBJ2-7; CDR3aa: ASSPGLAGGLHEQY
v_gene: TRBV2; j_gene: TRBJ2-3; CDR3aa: ASSPGVDTQY
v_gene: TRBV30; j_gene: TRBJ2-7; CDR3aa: AWMTGTLYEQY
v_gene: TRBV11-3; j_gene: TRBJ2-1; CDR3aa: ASSQQGAQQF
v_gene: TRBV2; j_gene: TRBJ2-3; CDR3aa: ASSGLVTDTQY
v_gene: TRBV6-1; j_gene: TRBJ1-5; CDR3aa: ASSEAVRGPGPQH
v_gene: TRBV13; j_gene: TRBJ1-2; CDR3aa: ASSSRDSISSGYT
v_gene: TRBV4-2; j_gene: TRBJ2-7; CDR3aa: ASSQGDLLYEQY
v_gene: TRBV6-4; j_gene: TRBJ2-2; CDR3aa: ASSGATGELF
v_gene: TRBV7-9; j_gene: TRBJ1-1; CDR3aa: ASSTGTEAF
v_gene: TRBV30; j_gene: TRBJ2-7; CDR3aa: AWSRGQGAYEQY
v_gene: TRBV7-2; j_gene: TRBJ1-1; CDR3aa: ASSRDRATNTEAF
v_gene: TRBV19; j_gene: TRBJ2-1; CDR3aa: ASSEPGRGGYNEQF
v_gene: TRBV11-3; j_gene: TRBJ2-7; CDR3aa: ASSSPDTTSYEQY
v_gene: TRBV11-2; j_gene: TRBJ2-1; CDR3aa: ASSFLQDNEQF
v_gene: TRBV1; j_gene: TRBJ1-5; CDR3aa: TSSQDQTRPGPQH
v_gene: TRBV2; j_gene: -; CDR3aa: ASSVGQGYEQY
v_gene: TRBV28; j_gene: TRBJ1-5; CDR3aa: ASSSAGPGDNQPQH
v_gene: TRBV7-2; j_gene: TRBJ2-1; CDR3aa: ASTGLAGGHEQF
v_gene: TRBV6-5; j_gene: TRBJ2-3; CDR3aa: ASSYQGTRSYTQY
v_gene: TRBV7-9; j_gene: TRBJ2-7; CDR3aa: ASSLRQGANEQY
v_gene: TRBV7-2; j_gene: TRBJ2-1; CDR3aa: ASSLESGTYNEQF
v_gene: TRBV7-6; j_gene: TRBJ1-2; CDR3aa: ASSFSLVGGGYT
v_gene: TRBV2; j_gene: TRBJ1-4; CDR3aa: ASKLENEKLF
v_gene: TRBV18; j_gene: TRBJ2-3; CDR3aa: AAAGPGEGDTQY
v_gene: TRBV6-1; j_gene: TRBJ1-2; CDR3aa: ASSDARTVRDYGYT
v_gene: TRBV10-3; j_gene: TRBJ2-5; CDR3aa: AIKGGQSLSTTEETQY
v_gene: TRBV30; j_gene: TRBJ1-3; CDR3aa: AWGVKGAGNTIY
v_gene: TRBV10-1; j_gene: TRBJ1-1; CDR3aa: ASSESSTATEAF
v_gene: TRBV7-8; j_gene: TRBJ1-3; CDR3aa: ASSSSGAAKHSGNTIY
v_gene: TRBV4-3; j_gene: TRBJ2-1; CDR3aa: ASSQEGRTYNEQF
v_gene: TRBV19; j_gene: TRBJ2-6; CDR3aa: ASSIGRRSSGANVLT
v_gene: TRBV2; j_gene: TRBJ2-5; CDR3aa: ASSWVAGKETQY
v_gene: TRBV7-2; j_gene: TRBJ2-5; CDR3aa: ASSLARATQETQY
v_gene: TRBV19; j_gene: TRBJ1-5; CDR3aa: ASSPRTGGAGNQPQH
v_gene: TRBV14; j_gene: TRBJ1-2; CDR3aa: ASSQGQNYGYT
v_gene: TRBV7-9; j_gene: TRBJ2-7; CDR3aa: ASSFGDYEQY
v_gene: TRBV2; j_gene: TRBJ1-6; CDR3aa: ASSLGSNSPLH